This section outlines one TCR beta chain sequence together with its context. Time point reported: pre-treatment sample, taken before nivolumab and TIL therapy. Most excised metastases sampled were pleural nodules or supraclavicular lymph nodes. The record originates from a study of TIL therapy for anti-PD-1-resistant metastatic lung cancer. Across the whole study: Median patient age was nearly 55, ranging about 35-85 years.

Sequencing used immunoSEQ v3. TCRdb keeps only in-frame clones here, not all; method: immunoSEQ multiplex PCR. The table includes under 100,000 clones, around three fifths detected once. The germline V and J ends were trimmed by 3 bases and 5 bases, with 7 bases remaining between them. The CDR3 has 12 residues. Germline CDR1 reads MDHEN; CDR2 reads SYDVKM. The material sequenced was tumor tissue, taken at baseline. This receptor was taken from a person aged 25 to 79 with non-small cell lung cancer. The J gene is TRBJ1-2, the V gene TRBV28; D is uncertain. DNA of the CDR3: TGTGCCAGCAGTTTTATAAGTTATGGCTACACCTTC. Encoded protein: CASSFISYGYTF.